The entry below describes one T cell receptor beta chain. The antigen it binds to is not known. It has no much larger one-base neighbor in the sample; base qualities were not kept. This record comes from a study of blood T cells in healthy people across ages (dated by TCRdb to between 2014 and 2017). As for the study more broadly: In model experiments, template switching captured about one uniquely barcoded TCR beta cDNA molecule for every two T cells. For two donors (one aged 18 to 30 and one aged 80 or older), the study analyzed two additional independent replicas of 1 million unique cDNA reads from the same blood draw. The donors were split into four age groups: young (average 16 years), middle-aged (about 40), aged (roughly 68) and long-lived (roughly 77). Donors of different ages were randomly distributed across sequencing lanes to avoid experimental bias. Using deep sequencing normalized with unique cDNA molecular identifiers, the study measured how TCR beta repertoire diversity changes with age. General findings and caveats noted by the study authors: The long-lived group showed more naive CD4+ T cells, fewer expanded clones and increased TCR diversity than the aged group, suggesting age selection. As age increased, observed TCR beta diversity per million T cells dropped in a roughly linear way, and a significant reduction was already evident by age approximately 40. Total diversity estimates from one million sequenced T cells were considered lower bounds and underestimates. There was a strong correlation between observed TCR beta diversity and the percentage of naive T cells measured by flow cytometry. Because profiling used bulk unsorted PBMCs, naive and antigen-experienced compartments could not be compared conclusively. Because donor CMV infection status was unknown, age-related changes in expanded clonotypes were potentially confounded.

The CDR3 spans 14 residues, from the cysteine through the phenylalanine. Only CDR3 DNA is held: 42 bases, read in frame from base 1. As encoded in the germline V gene, CDR1 is SQVTM while CDR2 is ANQGSEA. The V end loses 4 bases and the J end loses 4 bases, and a stretch of 13 bases separates them. The donors were around 39 Caucasian individuals from Russia, aged roughly 6 to 90 years, who were systemically healthy. Each donor gave 8 to 10 milliliters of peripheral blood, collected into EDTA-treated Vacutainer tubes. PBMCs were isolated by Ficoll-Paque density-gradient centrifugation, with at least 6 million obtained per sample. Trizol reagent was used to extract total RNA from PBMCs, with at least 6 micrograms per sample. For every donor, flow cytometry on a PBMC aliquot measured the percentage of naive CD45RAhigh/CD27high T cells. Library preparation used 5' RACE. The instrument was an Illumina HiSeq 2500. A second PCR of roughly 7 to 12 cycles was run with a J-beta primer mix and a sample-barcoded 5' primer. A template-switch 5' adaptor carrying 12 random nucleotides introduced a unique molecular identifier onto each TCR beta cDNA molecule. Each sample yielded at least 3 million CDR3-containing paired-end reads. First-strand cDNA synthesis was performed from all RNA using the Mint cDNA synthesis kit, with priming by a TRBC-specific oligonucleotide. All cDNA was treated with uracil-DNA glycosylase and then went through a first 18-cycle PCR with the universal primers M1SS and BC2_uni_R. The authors' analysis ran thus. For normalization, 1 million high-quality reads were randomly selected from each sample, with every read carrying a distinct molecular identifier. Instead of being binned into consensus sequences, reads with shared molecular identifiers were discarded. MiTCR, run with a Q25 quality threshold and the strictest error-elimination algorithm, handled CDR3 identification, clonotype clustering and error correction. A nonparametric unseen species model with Euler transformation was used to estimate a lower bound on total TCR beta diversity. The raw public reads went through TCRdb reprocessing: fastp at Q25, MiXCR clone calling, in-frame beta chains kept. CDR3 protein sequences are deduplicated, and each keeps its most common genes and DNA. What appears here as the V and J calls and clone size reflects TCRdb's work, not the paper's. This sample holds over 1,200,000 distinct CDR3 sequences; roughly 59% were observed only once. Over 5.5% of the sample comes from the top ten.

The receptor was derived from a man between 18 and 29 years old in good health. Recombination joined TRBV29-1 with TRBJ1-4; no D segment can be confidently identified. The sequencing input was blood. The CDR3 protein is CSVAPQWDNEKLFF. The sequence in DNA is TGCAGCGTTGCTCCCCAATGGGATAATGAAAAACTGTTTTTT.